Below, 8 T cell receptor beta chains from the same sample are listed, as sequenced in a study of ipilimumab plus nivolumab after autologous stem cell transplantation. TCRdb keeps only in-frame clones here, not all; method: immunoSEQ multiplex PCR. The sample consists of about 83,000 clones, about 83% of them appearing once. Sequenced material: PBMCs, taken in a trial of ipilimumab plus nivolumab as post-transplant consolidation. All receptors derive from a male donor with diffuse large B-cell lymphoma.

This rearrangement joins TRBV6-1 to TRBJ2-3; the D is unclear. The germline CDR1 and CDR2 sequences are MNHNS and SASEGT. Trimming shortened V by 6 bases and J by 2 bases, and 9 bases separated the two germline ends. This CDR3 contains 13 residues. CDR3 DNA sequence: TGTGCCAGCAGGGAACAACTCACAGATACGCAGTATTTT. Translated: CASREQLTDTQYF.

The genes are TRBV9 and TRBJ2-3, with a possible D match to TRBD1 (6 bases). Germline lookup yields CDR1 SGDLS and CDR2 YYNGEE. V was cut by 2 bases and J by 4 bases, with 11 bases left in between. The CDR3 is made up of 14 amino acids. CDR3 loop: CASSVSQGPDTQYF. The CDR3 DNA is TGTGCCAGCAGCGTCTCACAGGGTCCAGATACGCAGTATTTT.

V usage is TRBV11-2 and J usage is TRBJ1-1; D gene unclear. Germline V gene data show CDR1 as SGHAT and CDR2 as FQNNGV. The V end was cut by 7 bases, the J end by 3 bases, with 18 bases between. The CDR3 runs 15 residues. DNA of the CDR3: TGTGCCAGCAACCCCTTGGCATTTGGGGACACTGAAGCTTTCTTT. Amino acids: CASNPLAFGDTEAFF.

V gene TRBV10-3 combines with J gene TRBJ1-1, with TRBD1 identical over 10 bases. V shed 2 bases, J shed 1 base, and the junction held 1 base outside the gene matches. The germline CDR1 and CDR2 sequences are ENHRY and SYGVKD. The CDR3 spans 15 residues. The CDR3 protein is CAISEGQGGNTEAFF. The CDR3 DNA reads TGTGCCATCAGTGAGGGACAGGGGGGGAACACTGAAGCTTTCTTT.

CDR3: CASSQGDTYEQYF. The CDR3 DNA is TGCGCCAGCAGCCAAGGGGACACCTACGAGCAGTACTTC. The V gene is TRBV4-1, the J gene TRBJ2-7, with a possible D match to TRBD1 (6 bases). CDR1 MGHRA and CDR2 YSYEKL come from the germline V gene. The CDR3 totals 13 residues. Trimming stripped 1 base from V and 2 bases from J, with 6 bases between.

The chain recombines TRBV4-2 with TRBJ2-5; TRBD1 might be the D (5 bases). Germline-derived CDR1 and CDR2 are LGHNA and YNFKEQ. The V end lost 0 bases, the J end lost 7 bases, and 15 bases lay between the germline ends. The CDR3 runs to 15 residues. The CDR3 protein is CASSQEGAGLGTQYF. CDR3 in DNA: TGTGCCAGCAGCCAAGAAGGGGCAGGCCTTGGGACCCAGTACTTC.

The rearrangement links TRBV19 to TRBJ2-1, with D possibly called TRBD1 or TRBD2 (5 bases each). The V end lost 4 bases, the J end lost 0 bases, and 16 bases lay between the germline ends. The V gene's germline CDR1 is LNHDA and CDR2 SQIVND (reference sequence). The CDR3 runs to 17 residues. The CDR3 nucleotides read TGTGCCAGTAGTAGGGACCCTAACTTTTTCTCCTACAATGAGCAGTTCTTC. This gives the protein CASSRDPNFFSYNEQFF.

The V gene is TRBV19, the J gene TRBJ2-1; 9 positions match TRBD2. The trim removed 5 bases at V and 9 bases at J, leaving 5 bases unmatched. The length of the CDR3 is 13 residues. Per germline, CDR1 LNHDA and CDR2 SQIVND (reference sequence). The CDR3 region is CASSGILAGEQFF. CDR3 DNA: TGTGCCAGTAGTGGGATACTAGCGGGTGAGCAGTTCTTC.